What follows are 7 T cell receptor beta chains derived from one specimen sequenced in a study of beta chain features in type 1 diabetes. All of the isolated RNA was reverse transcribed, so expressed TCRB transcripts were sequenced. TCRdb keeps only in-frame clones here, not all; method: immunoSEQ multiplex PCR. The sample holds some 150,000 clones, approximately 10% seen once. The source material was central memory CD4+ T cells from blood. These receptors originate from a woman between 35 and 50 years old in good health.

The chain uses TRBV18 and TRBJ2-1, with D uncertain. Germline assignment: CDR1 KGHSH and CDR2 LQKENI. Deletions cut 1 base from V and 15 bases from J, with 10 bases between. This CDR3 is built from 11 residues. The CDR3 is CASSPREDRFF. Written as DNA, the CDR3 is TGTGCCAGCTCACCACGCGAGGATCGGTTCTTC.

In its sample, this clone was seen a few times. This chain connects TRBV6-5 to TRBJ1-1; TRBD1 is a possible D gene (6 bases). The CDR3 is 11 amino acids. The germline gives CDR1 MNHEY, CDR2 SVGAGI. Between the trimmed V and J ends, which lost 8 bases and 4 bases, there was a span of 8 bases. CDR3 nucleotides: TGTGCCAGCCCCAGGGGCACTGAAGCTTTCTTT. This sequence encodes CASPRGTEAFF.

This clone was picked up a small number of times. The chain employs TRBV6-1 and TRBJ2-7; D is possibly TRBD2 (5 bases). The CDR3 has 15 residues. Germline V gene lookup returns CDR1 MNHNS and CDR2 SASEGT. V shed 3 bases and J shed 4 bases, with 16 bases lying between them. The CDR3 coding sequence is TGTGCCAGCAGTGACGGACCAGTGGGCGGGTACGAGCAGTACTTC. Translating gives CASSDGPVGGYEQYF.

CDR3 in DNA: TGTGCCAGCAGCTCAGGACAGGGGGCTAGAGAGACCCAGTACTTC. It specifies CASSSGQGARETQYF. The V gene is TRBV7-9, the J gene TRBJ2-5; 11 bases fit TRBD1. With 4 bases clipped from V and 4 bases from J, the junction kept 5 bases outside the gene matches. Germline values: CDR1 SEHNR, CDR2 FQNEAQ (reference sequence). The CDR3 has 15 amino acids.

The CDR3 here is CASSSTGTTTWGTEAFF. DNA for the CDR3: TGTGCCAGCAGCTCAACCGGGACAACCACCTGGGGCACTGAAGCTTTCTTT. This chain connects TRBV5-4 to TRBJ1-1, with D perhaps TRBD1 (6 bases). V was pared by 3 bases and J by 4 bases, with 22 bases between. From germline, CDR1 is SGHNT and CDR2 YYREEE (reference sequence). The CDR3 covers 17 residues. Variable domain in full (rest from reference TRBV5-4 and TRBJ1-1): ETGVTQSPTHLIKTRGQQVTLRCSSQSGHNTVSWYQQALGQGPQFIFQYYREEENGRGNFPPRFSGLQFPNYSSELNVNALELDDSALYLCASSSTGTTTWGTEAFFGQGTRLTVV.

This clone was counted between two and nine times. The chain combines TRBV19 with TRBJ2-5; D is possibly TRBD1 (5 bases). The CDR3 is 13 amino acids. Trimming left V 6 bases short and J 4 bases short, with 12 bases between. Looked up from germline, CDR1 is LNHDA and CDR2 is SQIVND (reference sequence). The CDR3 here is CASSTIRGETQYF. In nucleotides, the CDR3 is TGTGCCAGTAGCACTATTAGGGGAGAGACCCAGTACTTC.

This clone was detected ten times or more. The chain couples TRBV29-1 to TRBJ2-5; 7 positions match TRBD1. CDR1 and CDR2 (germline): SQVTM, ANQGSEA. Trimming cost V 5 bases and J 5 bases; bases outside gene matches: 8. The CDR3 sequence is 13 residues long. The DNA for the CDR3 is TGCAGCGTTCTGATGACAGGGCAGGAGACCCAGTACTTC. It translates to CSVLMTGQETQYF. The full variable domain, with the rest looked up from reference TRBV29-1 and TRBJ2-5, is SAVISQKPSRDICQRGTSLTIQCQVDSQVTMMFWYRQQPGQSLTLIATANQGSEATYESGFVIDKFPISRPNLTFSTLTVSNMSPEDSSIYLCSVLMTGQETQYFGPGTRLLVL.